The sequence of this T cell receptor (beta chain) was determined in a study of T cells in Graves' hyperthyroidism and ophthalmopathy. TCR beta CDR3 regions were amplified from RNA transcripts. A first-round RT-PCR of the TCR CDR3 used the HTBI primer set. From the multiplex PCR reads, TCRdb called clonotypes with MiXCR, one entry per CDR3 protein. This sample has hundreds of thousands of distinct CDR3 sequences, with about 16% found just once. Ophthalmopathy patients all had a Clinical Activity Score of at least 3, a NOSPECS grade of at least 4 and disease under 3 months old. Investigators excluded patients with uncontrolled infection, other autoimmune disease, pregnancy or lactation. Cells are PBMCs isolated from around 9.4 ml of fresh blood. This clonotype was observed at least ten times. The germline V gene has CDR1 SNHLY and CDR2 FYNNEI. V was cut by 5 bases and J by 5 bases, with 17 bases left in between. The CDR3 has 15 residues.

The TCR sequence derives from a woman in her fifties or sixties with Graves' ophthalmopathy. Sequenced: blood. The J gene is TRBJ2-3, the V gene TRBV2; the D gene is possibly TRBD2 (6 bases). The CDR3 DNA follows: TGTGCCAGCAGTCGCATGGAGGGGAGCGGAGATACGCAGTATTTT. Residues: CASSRMEGSGDTQYF. The full variable domain, its missing parts supplied by reference TRBV2 and TRBJ2-3, is EPEVTQTPSHQVTQMGQEVILRCVPISNHLYFYWYRQILGQKVEFLVSFYNNEISEKSEIFDDQFSVERPDGSNFTLKIRSTKLEDSAMYFCASSRMEGSGDTQYFGPGTRLTVL.